The text below deals with one T cell receptor (beta chain). The germline CDR1 and CDR2 sequences are MNHNY and SVGAGI (reference sequence). The CDR3 covers 13 residues. V lost 0 bases and J lost 9, with 8 bases in between. Sorted subsets were amplified in replicate PCRs using approximately 0.2 ug DNA, about 30,000 T cell genomes. Assay used: immunoSEQ multiplex PCR; TCRdb lists only in-frame clones, some missing. The sample contains some 2.1 million clones, around 93% of which appear only once. Naive CD8 populations comprised CD45RO-negative cells positively selected for CCR7, excluding terminally differentiated effector memory CD45RA+ cells. This sample was taken from a study of shared clonotypes between healthy human individuals.

Sequenced material: naive CD8+ T cells from PBMCs. This clonotype was obtained from a man between 18 and 29 years old in good health. Some clones in this sample may be carry-over from other donors' samples. The chain couples TRBV6-6 to TRBJ2-2; D unresolved. The CDR3 sequence is CASSYSPVRELFF. For the CDR3, the DNA is TGTGCCAGCAGTTACTCGCCTGTAAGGGAGCTGTTTTTT.